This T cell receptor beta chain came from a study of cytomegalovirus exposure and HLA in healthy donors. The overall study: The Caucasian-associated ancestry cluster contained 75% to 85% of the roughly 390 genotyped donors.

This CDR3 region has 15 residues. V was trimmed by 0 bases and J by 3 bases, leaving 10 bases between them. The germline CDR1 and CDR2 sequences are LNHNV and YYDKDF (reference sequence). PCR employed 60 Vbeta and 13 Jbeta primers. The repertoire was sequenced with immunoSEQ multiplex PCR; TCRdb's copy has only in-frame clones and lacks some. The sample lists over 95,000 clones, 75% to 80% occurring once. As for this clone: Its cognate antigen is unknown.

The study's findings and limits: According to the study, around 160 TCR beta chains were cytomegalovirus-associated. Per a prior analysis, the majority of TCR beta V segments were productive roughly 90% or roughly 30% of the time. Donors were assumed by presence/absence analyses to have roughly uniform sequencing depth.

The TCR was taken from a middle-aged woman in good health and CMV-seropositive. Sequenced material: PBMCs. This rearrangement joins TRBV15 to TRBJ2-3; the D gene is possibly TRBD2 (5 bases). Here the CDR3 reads CATSRDPGLTDTQYF. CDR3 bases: TGTGCCACCAGCAGAGATCCAGGACTTACAGATACGCAGTATTTT. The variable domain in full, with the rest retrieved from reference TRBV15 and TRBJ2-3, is DAMVIQNPRYQVTQFGKPVTLSCSQTLNHNVMYWYQQKSSQAPKLLFHYYDKDFNNEADTPDNFQSRRPNTSFCFLDIRSPGLGDTAMYLCATSRDPGLTDTQYFGPGTRLTVL.